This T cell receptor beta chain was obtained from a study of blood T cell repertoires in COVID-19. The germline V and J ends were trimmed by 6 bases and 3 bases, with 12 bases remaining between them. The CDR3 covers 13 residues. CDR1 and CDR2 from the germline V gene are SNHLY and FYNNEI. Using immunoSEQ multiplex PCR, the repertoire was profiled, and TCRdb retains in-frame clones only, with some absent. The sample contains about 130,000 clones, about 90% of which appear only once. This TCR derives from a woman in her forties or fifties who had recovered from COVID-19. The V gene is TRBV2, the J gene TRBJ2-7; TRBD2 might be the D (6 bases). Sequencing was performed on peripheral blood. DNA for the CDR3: TGTGCCAGCAGGCGGGGATCCCTCTACGAGCAGTACTTC. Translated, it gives CASRRGSLYEQYF.